These T cell receptor beta chains were read from a single sample in a study of cytomegalovirus exposure and HLA in healthy donors. TCRdb's copy holds only in-frame clones and misses some; the assay was immunoSEQ multiplex PCR. Of 100,000 or so clones detected, around three quarters appear once; the ten largest clones hold less than 6%. The sequencing input was PBMCs. Receptors were obtained from a man aged 30 to 45 in good health and CMV-seropositive. CDR3s include the opening cysteine and the closing phenylalanine or tryptophan. The D gene is left open where the match is weak. The size of a clone is reported for some rows only, either as once, few or many, or as a class for expanded clones.

j_call clone_size d_call v_call cdr3_aa cdr3_nt
TRBJ1-1 - - TRBV20-1 CSASGRTEAFF TGCAGTGCTAGTGGGAGGACAGAAGCTTTCTTT
TRBJ1-1 - - TRBV7-8 CASSLVVPGGNTEAFF TGTGCCAGCAGCTTAGTCGTCCCCGGGGGAAACACTGAAGCTTTCTTT
TRBJ1-2 - - TRBV30 CAWRSSGYTF TGTGCCTGGAGGTCTAGCGGCTACACCTTC
TRBJ2-1 - - TRBV5-4 CASSSLLDLQGNEQFF TGTGCCAGCAGCTCTTTACTAGATCTCCAAGGAAATGAGCAGTTCTTC
TRBJ2-5 - TRBD2 TRBV18 CASSQTGLAEETQYF TGTGCCAGCTCACAAACGGGACTAGCGGAAGAGACCCAGTACTTC
TRBJ1-2 - - TRBV29-1 CSVSVFPGYTF TGCAGCGTTTCCGTATTCCCTGGCTACACCTTC
TRBJ2-1 - - TRBV5-1 CASNLQGVSFF TGCGCCAGCAATTTGCAGGGCGTAAGTTTCTTC
TRBJ2-4 - TRBD2 TRBV19 CASSIPRTSGGNIQYF TGTGCCAGTAGTATTCCCCGGACTAGCGGGGGAAACATTCAGTACTTC
TRBJ2-6 - - TRBV27 CASRGTPSSGANVLTF TGTGCCAGCAGAGGGACACCGAGCTCTGGGGCCAACGTCCTGACTTTC
TRBJ1-5 many - TRBV2 CASSEDLGNQPQHF TGTGCCAGCAGTGAAGACTTGGGCAATCAGCCCCAGCATTTT
TRBJ1-1 - TRBD1 TRBV6-1 CASSATSTGVGTEAFF TGTGCCAGCAGTGCGACCAGCACAGGGGTGGGCACTGAAGCTTTCTTT
TRBJ1-1 once - TRBV4-1 CASSLNRDIPKAFF TGCGCCAGCAGCCTAAACAGGGACATACCGAAAGCTTTCTTT
TRBJ2-2 - TRBD1 TRBV9 CASRAGGDTGELFF TGTGCCAGCAGGGCAGGGGGCGACACCGGGGAGCTGTTTTTT
TRBJ1-1 - TRBD1 TRBV7-3 CASRPGTGNTEAFF TGTGCCAGCCGACCCGGGACAGGCAACACTGAAGCTTTCTTT
TRBJ2-2 once TRBD2 TRBV2 CASSLAGGNTGELFF TGTGCCAGCAGTCTAGCGGGGGGAAACACCGGGGAGCTGTTTTTT
TRBJ1-2 - - TRBV9 CASSALGTGGANYGYTF TGTGCCAGCAGCGCCCTGGGCACCGGAGGAGCTAACTATGGCTACACCTTC
TRBJ2-7 - TRBD2 TRBV4-3 CASSQALNGLAGAYEQYF TGCGCCAGCAGCCAGGCCCTAAACGGACTAGCGGGAGCCTACGAGCAGTACTTC
TRBJ2-5 - - TRBV9 CASSVDRTVGETQYF TGTGCCAGCAGCGTAGACAGGACCGTGGGGGAGACCCAGTACTTC
TRBJ2-3 - TRBD2 TRBV7-3 CASGTSGTDTQYF TGTGCCAGCGGGACTAGCGGCACAGATACGCAGTATTTT
TRBJ2-5 - - TRBV30 CACDTRGETQYF TGTGCCTGTGACACCAGGGGAGAGACCCAGTACTTC
TRBJ1-2 - - TRBV19 CASSGHQGYTF TGTGCCAGTAGTGGGCATCAGGGCTACACCTTC
TRBJ1-2 - TRBD1 TRBV27 CASSRQGALDYGYTF TGTGCCAGCAGCCGTCAGGGGGCCCTTGACTATGGCTACACCTTC
TRBJ1-2 - TRBD1 TRBV9 CASSVVDRGGDGYTF TGTGCCAGCAGCGTAGTGGACAGGGGGGGGGATGGCTACACCTTC
TRBJ1-2 few TRBD1 TRBV15 CATSREGDSLHGYTF TGTGCCACCAGCAGAGAAGGGGACAGTCTCCATGGCTACACCTTC